A single sample is the source of the 19 T cell receptor beta chains below, sequenced in a study of circulating CD8 cells and anti-PD-1 response in melanoma. The QIAseq Immune Repertoire TCR panel built the libraries from about 16 ng of total RNA. TCRdb analysed the reads with MiXCR anew, one entry per CDR3 protein. The sample yields about 440 distinct CDR3 sequences, 4.5% to 5.5% seen once. Sorting of live CD3+CD8+TCRalphabeta+ cells by PD-1 and/or TIGIT gave four subsets. Sequencing used CD8+ T cells from PBMCs, obtained at baseline or after one month of anti-PD-1 therapy (not recorded which). The receptors stem from a human donor with melanoma.

This clonotype is large within its sample. The chain combines TRBV27 with TRBJ1-2; TRBD1 matches at 8 bases. After removal of 2 bases from V and 2 bases from J, the junction contained 1 base not matched to a gene. The CDR3 covers 14 residues. Per germline, CDR1 MNHEY and CDR2 SMNVEV (reference sequence). The CDR3 region has the DNA TGTGCCAGCAGTTTACAGGGGGCAAACTATGGCTACACCTTC. Its translation: CASSLQGANYGYTF.

By share of the sample, this clonotype is medium-sized. The J gene is TRBJ2-7, the V gene TRBV6-5; no firm D call. CDR3 size: 14 residues. Germline V gene lookup returns CDR1 MNHEY and CDR2 SVGAGI. V lost 2 bases to trimming and J lost 2 bases, with 10 bases between them. The CDR3 spells CASSYRTEPYEQYF. In DNA, the CDR3 is TGTGCCAGCAGTTACAGGACCGAACCCTACGAGCAGTACTTC.

By sample fraction, this clonotype is large. The V call is TRBV19, the J call TRBJ1-2; tentatively, D is TRBD1 (5 bases). V was cut by 2 bases and J by 4 bases, with 14 bases left in between. The CDR3 has 15 amino acids. Looked up from germline, CDR1 is LNHDA and CDR2 is SQIVND (reference sequence). The CDR3 DNA sequence: TGTGCCAGTAGTATAACAGCGTCCAGGGTCTATGGCTACACCTTC. Protein sequence: CASSITASRVYGYTF.

This clonotype is classed as medium-sized. This chain links TRBV27 with TRBJ2-7; 7 nucleotides line up with TRBD1. Germline V gene sequence: CDR1 MNHEY, CDR2 SMNVEV (reference sequence). J gave up 0 bases and V 0 bases, and 5 bases lay outside the gene matches. The CDR3 is made up of 16 amino acids. CDR3 coding DNA: TGTGCCAGCAGTTTATCGAAGGGGGCCAGCTCCTACGAGCAGTACTTC. Protein product: CASSLSKGASSYEQYF.

Judged by abundance, this clonotype is medium-sized (0.01 to 0.1%). This chain uses TRBV29-1 with TRBJ2-7; the match to TRBD1 covers 8 bases. From germline, CDR1 is SQVTM and CDR2 ANQGSEA. The CDR3 contains 14 residues. V lost 7 bases, J lost 1 base, and 9 bases stayed unmatched. The CDR3 reads CSAGDRGISYEQYF. CDR3 bases: TGCAGCGCCGGAGACAGGGGTATATCCTACGAGCAGTACTTC.

This clonotype is deemed medium-sized. The CDR3 DNA follows: TGTGCCAGCAGCTTAATCGGACCGGCCTCTGAAGCTTTCTTT. Translating gives CASSLIGPASEAFF. The chain joins TRBV7-3 to TRBJ1-1; D remains ambiguous. CDR3 size: 14 residues. CDR1 SGHTA and CDR2 FQGTGA come from the germline V gene. The ends were cut back, 1 base at V and 6 bases at J, with 12 bases in the middle.

By sample fraction, this clonotype is medium-sized. The chain links TRBV27 to TRBJ2-7, with TRBD1 matching over 7 bases. This CDR3 comprises 15 residues. CDR1 and CDR2 (germline): MNHEY, SMNVEV (reference sequence). V lost 5 bases to trimming and J lost 2 bases; unmatched junction nucleotides: 9. The CDR3 region has the DNA TGTGCCAGCAGTCCCGGACAGGCGAGCACCTACGAGCAGTACTTC. It codes for CASSPGQASTYEQYF.

This clonotype counts as large. This chain uses TRBV19 with TRBJ1-1, with D perhaps matching TRBD1 (6 bases). Germline lookup yields CDR1 LNHDA and CDR2 SQIVND (reference sequence). The CDR3 is 14 residues long. The germline V and J ends were trimmed by 11 bases and 3 bases, with 19 bases remaining between them. This chain's CDR3 is CAVRRGAWDTEAFF. The CDR3 DNA follows: TGTGCCGTGAGGCGGGGGGCATGGGACACTGAAGCTTTCTTT.

This clonotype was counted only a few times. The chain employs TRBV15 and TRBJ2-3; D uncertain. Trimming cost V 4 bases and J 1 base, with 6 bases left between them. From germline, CDR1 is LNHNV and CDR2 YYDKDF (reference sequence). This CDR3 region has 13 residues. CDR3 protein: CATSMTRTDTQYF. The CDR3 bases are TGTGCCACCAGCATGACCCGCACAGATACGCAGTATTTT.

A remark on this clonotype: A read error may explain this, as a much larger clone is one base away. The CDR3 sequence: CASSLGSAGDTQYF. The CDR3 bases are TGTGCCAGCAGCTTAGGGTCCGCCGGGGATACGCAGTATTTT. The chain uses TRBV7-9 and TRBJ2-3; D is unclear. Trimming removed 1 base at V and 6 bases at J, with 11 bases between. CDR1 is SEHNR and CDR2 is FQNEAQ in the germline V gene (reference sequence). The CDR3 is made up of 14 amino acids.

This clonotype is medium-sized (0.01 to 0.1%) within its sample. The genes are TRBV6-1 and TRBJ2-7; D unclear. V was clipped by 4 bases and J by 7 bases, with 14 bases between them. This CDR3 is built from 13 residues. Germline CDR1 reads MNHNS; CDR2 reads SASEGT. The CDR3 protein is CASSVDQLREQYF. CDR3 nucleotide sequence: TGTGCCAGCAGTGTGGACCAGCTGAGGGAGCAGTACTTC.

This clonotype is large by share. The rearrangement links TRBV3-1 to TRBJ1-2; D is uncertain. Germline loops: CDR1 LGHDT, CDR2 YNNKEL (reference sequence). V lost 1 base to trimming and J lost 8 bases, with 17 bases between them. This CDR3 has 15 residues. In DNA, the CDR3 is TGTGCCAGCAGCCAAGTTCTCCCACCGCTAGACGGCTACACCTTC. Its translation is CASSQVLPPLDGYTF.

This clonotype is termed large. The chain carries TRBV6-1 and TRBJ2-2; 7 positions match TRBD1. Trimming took 8 bases from V and 3 from J; bases not matched to a gene: 9. The V gene's germline CDR1 is MNHNS and CDR2 SASEGT. The CDR3 has 15 residues. The DNA of the CDR3 is TGTGCCAGCGAGTGGGGCAGGGGGTACACCGGGGAGCTGTTTTTT. Protein product: CASEWGRGYTGELFF.

This clonotype qualifies as large. The chain is built from TRBV4-1 and TRBJ2-1; D might be TRBD1 (5 bases). Trimming pared 0 bases from V and 7 bases from J, leaving 13 bases between. This CDR3 region has 15 residues. Germline CDR1 is MGHRA and CDR2 is YSYEKL. The CDR3 reads CASSQDGAGYNEQFF. CDR3 nucleotide sequence: TGCGCCAGCAGCCAAGATGGGGCAGGGTATAATGAGCAGTTCTTC.

This clonotype is large by share. The rearrangement joins TRBV27 to TRBJ1-1; D ambiguous. The CDR3 has 13 amino acids. V was pared by 7 bases and J by 4 bases, with 13 bases between. Germline loops: CDR1 MNHEY, CDR2 SMNVEV (reference sequence). CDR3 in amino acids: CASIQAGGTEAFF. In nucleotides, the CDR3 is TGTGCCAGCATTCAGGCCGGCGGCACTGAAGCTTTCTTT.

Within the sample, this clonotype is medium-sized (0.01 to 0.1%). The V and J genes are TRBV6-5 and TRBJ2-2; 8 bases agree with TRBD1. Trimming removed 5 bases from V and 1 base from J; junction bases left unmatched: 6. The CDR3 totals 16 residues. Germline V gene sequence: CDR1 MNHEY, CDR2 SVGAGI. The CDR3 loop reads CASSHPGTGNTGELFF. The CDR3 nucleotides are TGTGCCAGCAGTCACCCAGGGACAGGGAACACCGGGGAGCTGTTTTTT.

Judged by abundance, this clonotype is medium-sized. J is TRBJ2-2 and V is TRBV7-2; tentative D call: TRBD2 (6 bases). In germline, CDR1 is SGHTA, CDR2 FQGNSA. Between the trimmed V and J ends, which lost 6 bases and 4 bases, there was a span of 18 bases. There are 16 residues in the CDR3. CDR3 sequence: CASSPTGTYSTGELFF. The CDR3, as DNA: TGTGCCAGCAGTCCTACCGGGACTTACTCCACCGGGGAGCTGTTTTTT.

V usage is TRBV7-3 and J usage is TRBJ1-2, with 10 bases aligning to TRBD1. The CDR3 spans 14 residues. Germline trimming cut 2 bases from V and 4 bases from J; bases unmatched to any gene: 1. Germline V gene data show CDR1 as SGHTA and CDR2 as FQGTGA. CDR3 in amino acids: CASSLGTGAYGYTF. The CDR3 nucleotides read TGTGCCAGCAGCTTAGGGACAGGGGCCTATGGCTACACCTTC.

This clonotype is deemed large. This chain's CDR3 is CASSLFRTGGTGELFF. The CDR3 nucleotides read TGTGCCAGCAGTTTATTCCGGACAGGCGGCACCGGGGAGCTGTTTTTT. The rearrangement uses TRBV27 and TRBJ2-2, with 7 bases aligning to TRBD1. The CDR3 totals 16 residues. Trimming cost V 1 base and J 4 bases; bases outside gene matches: 6. The V gene's germline CDR1 is MNHEY and CDR2 SMNVEV (reference sequence).